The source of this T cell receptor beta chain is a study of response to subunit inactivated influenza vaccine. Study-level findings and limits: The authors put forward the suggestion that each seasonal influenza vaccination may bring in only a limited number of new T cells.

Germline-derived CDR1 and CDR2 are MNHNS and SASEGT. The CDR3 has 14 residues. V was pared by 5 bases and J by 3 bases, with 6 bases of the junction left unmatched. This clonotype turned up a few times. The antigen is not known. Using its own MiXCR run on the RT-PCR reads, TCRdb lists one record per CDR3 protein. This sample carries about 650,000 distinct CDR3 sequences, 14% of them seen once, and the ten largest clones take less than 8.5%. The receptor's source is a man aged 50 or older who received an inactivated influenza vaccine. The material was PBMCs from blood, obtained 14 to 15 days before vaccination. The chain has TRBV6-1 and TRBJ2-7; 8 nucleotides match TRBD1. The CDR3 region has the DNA TGTGCCAGCAGTCCCAAGGACAGGGTCTACGAGCAGTACTTC. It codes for CASSPKDRVYEQYF.